The 21 T cell receptor beta chains given below trace back to one sample, sequenced in a study of shared clonotypes between healthy human individuals. Sequencing was performed with immunoSEQ multiplex PCR; in TCRdb, only in-frame clones are kept and a portion is missing. The repertoire includes approximately 2.4 million clones, 95% of them detected once, and roughly 0.13% sits in the top ten. The sequenced sample was naive CD4+ T cells sorted from blood. Indicated subset: CD45RA+ positively selected. Receptors were obtained from a man younger than 35 in good health.

The chain recombines TRBV10-3 with TRBJ1-4; D remains ambiguous. In germline, CDR1 is ENHRY, CDR2 SYGVKD. Trimming stripped 2 bases from V and 5 bases from J, with 18 bases between. The CDR3 has 17 amino acids. The CDR3 protein is CAISERGALASNEKLFF. CDR3 nucleotides: TGTGCCATCAGTGAGCGGGGAGCCCTTGCTTCGAATGAAAAACTGTTTTTT.

On this clone itself: The identical CDR3 is also encoded by other nucleotide sequences in the sample. The chain is built from TRBV28 and TRBJ2-7, with 9 bases matching TRBD2. The CDR3 has 13 amino acids. Losses at the gene ends were 7 bases for V and 0 bases for J; bases not matched to a gene: 1. Per germline, CDR1 MDHEN and CDR2 SYDVKM. The CDR3 is CASISGGSYEQYF. As DNA, the CDR3 is TGTGCCAGCATTAGCGGGGGCTCCTACGAGCAGTACTTC.

The chain carries TRBV6-1 and TRBJ2-1; 15 bases map to TRBD2. Germline V gene sequence: CDR1 MNHNS, CDR2 SASEGT. Trimming cost V 4 bases and J 10 bases; bases outside gene matches: 8. The CDR3 is made up of 16 amino acids. CDR3 residues: CASSAWTSGGAEEQFF. The CDR3 coding sequence is TGTGCCAGCAGTGCCTGGACTAGCGGGGGGGCAGAGGAGCAGTTCTTC.

The chain uses TRBV4-1 and TRBJ1-2; 7 bases map to TRBD1. Germline lookup yields CDR1 MGHRA and CDR2 YSYEKL. V lost 4 bases to trimming and J lost 4 bases; unmatched junction nucleotides: 6. This CDR3 region has 14 residues. CDR3 bases: TGCGCCAGCAGCCCAACAGGGGTGATCTATGGCTACACCTTC. Translating gives CASSPTGVIYGYTF.

This chain uses TRBV27 with TRBJ2-3; D is unresolved. V was clipped by 4 bases and J by 6 bases, with 5 bases between them. From germline, CDR1 is MNHEY and CDR2 SMNVEV (reference sequence). This CDR3 has 11 residues. In nucleotides, the CDR3 is TGTGCCAGCAGTTCCCCCGATACGCAGTATTTT. Protein sequence: CASSSPDTQYF.

The chain employs TRBV5-4 and TRBJ2-7; D may be TRBD1 or TRBD2 (5 bases each). The CDR3 totals 14 residues. From germline, CDR1 is SGHNT and CDR2 YYREEE (reference sequence). V was pared by 4 bases and J by 3 bases, with 14 bases between. The DNA of the CDR3 is TGTGCCAGCAGCCCTCCGGGACCTGTCTACGAGCAGTACTTC. Translated, it gives CASSPPGPVYEQYF. The full variable domain, completed using reference TRBV5-4 and TRBJ2-7, is ETGVTQSPTHLIKTRGQQVTLRCSSQSGHNTVSWYQQALGQGPQFIFQYYREEENGRGNFPPRFSGLQFPNYSSELNVNALELDDSALYLCASSPPGPVYEQYFGPGTRLTVT.

The chain carries TRBV15 and TRBJ1-6; D is ambiguous. Trimming removed 5 bases from V and 7 bases from J, with 15 bases in between. The CDR3 length is 15 residues. Per germline, CDR1 LNHNV and CDR2 YYDKDF (reference sequence). The CDR3 spells CATSRVQEPNSPLHF. The CDR3 DNA follows: TGTGCCACCAGCCGAGTGCAGGAACCCAATTCACCCCTCCACTTT.

The chain joins TRBV6-1 to TRBJ1-2, with 7 bases identical to TRBD1. CDR3 length: 12 amino acids. From germline, CDR1 is MNHNS and CDR2 SASEGT. J gave up 5 bases and V 9 bases, and 6 bases lay outside the gene matches. The chain's CDR3 is CASSDRRYGYTF. The CDR3 bases are TGTGCCAGTTCGGACAGGAGGTATGGCTACACCTTC.

The chain has TRBV30 and TRBJ2-1, with D maybe TRBD2 (6 bases). The V and J ends lost 5 bases and 12 bases respectively, with 8 bases between them. The CDR3 totals 9 residues. The germline CDR1 and CDR2 sequences are GTSNPN and SVGIG (reference sequence). The CDR3 DNA reads as TGTGCCTGGGGACTACCGCAGTTCTTC. Translating it yields CAWGLPQFF.

The rearrangement joins TRBV30 to TRBJ2-7, with D perhaps matching TRBD1 or TRBD2 (5 bases each). The CDR3 has 13 residues. Germline V gives CDR1 GTSNPN, CDR2 SVGIG (reference sequence). The V and J ends lost 3 bases and 0 bases respectively, with 9 bases between them. This chain's CDR3 is CAWSPGTSYEQYF. CDR3 DNA sequence: TGTGCCTGGAGCCCCGGGACCTCCTACGAGCAGTACTTC. Together with reference TRBV30 and TRBJ2-7, the CDR3 gives the full variable domain: SQTIHQWPATLVQPVGSPLSLECTVEGTSNPNLYWYRQAAGRGLQLLFYSVGIGQISSEVPQNLSASRPQDRQFILSSKKLLLSDSGFYLCAWSPGTSYEQYFGPGTRLTVT.

The rearrangement uses TRBV6-1 and TRBJ2-7; 8 nucleotides match TRBD1. This CDR3 is 13 amino acids long. Losses at the gene ends were 5 bases for V and 7 bases for J; bases not matched to a gene: 7. CDR1 is MNHNS, CDR2 SASEGT, per germline. The CDR3 sequence is CASSWDRLGEQYF. For the CDR3, the DNA is TGTGCCAGCAGTTGGGACAGGCTGGGAGAGCAGTACTTC.

About this clone itself: The identical CDR3 is also encoded by other nucleotide sequences in the sample. The chain recombines TRBV30 with TRBJ1-1; a possible D gene is TRBD1 (5 bases). Germline V gives CDR1 GTSNPN, CDR2 SVGIG (reference sequence). The V and J ends lost 5 bases and 2 bases respectively, with 9 bases between them. This CDR3 region has 12 residues. The chain's CDR3 is CAWGTGNTEAFF. For the CDR3, the DNA is TGTGCCTGGGGGACGGGAAACACTGAAGCTTTCTTT. Full variable domain (outside the CDR3, taken from reference TRBV30 and TRBJ1-1): SQTIHQWPATLVQPVGSPLSLECTVEGTSNPNLYWYRQAAGRGLQLLFYSVGIGQISSEVPQNLSASRPQDRQFILSSKKLLLSDSGFYLCAWGTGNTEAFFGQGTRLTVV.

This chain joins TRBV2 and TRBJ1-4, with D perhaps matching TRBD1 (6 bases). The CDR3 has 15 residues. Germline lookup yields CDR1 SNHLY and CDR2 FYNNEI. V lost 2 bases to trimming and J lost 7 bases, with 14 bases between them. The CDR3 reads CASSETGGAGEKLFF. The CDR3 bases are TGTGCCAGCAGTGAAACCGGGGGCGCGGGTGAAAAACTGTTTTTT.

The gene calls are TRBV19 and TRBJ2-6; perhaps TRBD1 as D (6 bases). Germline values: CDR1 LNHDA, CDR2 SQIVND (reference sequence). V was clipped by 9 bases and J by 2 bases, with 11 bases between them. The CDR3 contains 14 residues. The CDR3: CASHREAGANVLTF. CDR3 sequence (DNA): TGTGCCAGCCACAGGGAAGCTGGGGCCAACGTCCTGACTTTC.

CDR3 bases: TGTGCTAGTGGTTGGGCTTATAGCAATCAGCCCCAGCATTTT. Encoded protein: CASGWAYSNQPQHF. This sequence joins TRBV12-5 and TRBJ1-5; D gene ambiguous. Looked up from germline, CDR1 is LGHNT and CDR2 is FRNRAP. The CDR3 has 14 residues. Trimming removed 4 bases at V and 0 bases at J, with 7 bases between.

The V and J genes are TRBV7-2 and TRBJ2-5; TRBD1 or TRBD2 may be the D gene (5 bases each). From germline, CDR1 is SGHTA and CDR2 FQGNSA. The V end lost 5 bases, the J end lost 3 bases, and 10 bases lay between the germline ends. This CDR3 has 13 amino acids. CDR3 protein: CASSPWGKETQYF. DNA for the CDR3: TGTGCCAGCAGCCCTTGGGGGAAAGAGACCCAGTACTTC.

V gene TRBV4-1 combines with J gene TRBJ2-2; D possibly corresponds to TRBD1 (6 bases). Between the trimmed V and J ends, which lost 11 bases and 1 base, there was a span of 8 bases. The CDR3 runs 12 residues. The V gene's germline CDR1 is MGHRA and CDR2 YSYEKL. The CDR3 DNA sequence: TGCGCCGTACAGGGGAACACCGGGGAGCTGTTTTTT. This codes for CAVQGNTGELFF.

This clone occurred once. The chain combines TRBV6-5 with TRBJ2-3; TRBD2 matches 10 bases. CDR1 MNHEY and CDR2 SVGAGI come from the germline V gene. The V gene end was trimmed by 4 bases and the J gene end by 4 bases; junction bases not matched to a gene: 2. The CDR3 totals 14 residues. CDR3 region: CASSSSGGPDTQYF. CDR3 bases: TGTGCCAGCAGTTCTAGCGGGGGCCCAGATACGCAGTATTTT.

The V gene is TRBV28, the J gene TRBJ2-5; TRBD2 aligns across 7 bases. The CDR3 spans 16 residues. Germline CDR1 is MDHEN and CDR2 is SYDVKM. V trimming: 7 bases; J trimming: 1 base; junction bases outside the gene matches: 12. CDR3 amino acids: CASKFGRGTLQETQYF. As DNA, the CDR3 is TGTGCCAGCAAATTTGGGCGGGGGACCCTCCAAGAGACCCAGTACTTC.

The chain couples TRBV30 to TRBJ1-1; D is undetermined. The CDR3 extends over 13 amino acids. Trimming left V 4 bases short and J 2 bases short, with 11 bases between. CDR1 and CDR2 (germline): GTSNPN, SVGIG (reference sequence). The CDR3 region has the DNA TGTGCCTGGACTGTCGGGGTCAACACTGAAGCTTTCTTT. Translating gives CAWTVGVNTEAFF.

The gene calls are TRBV13 and TRBJ2-7; the match to TRBD2 covers 7 bases. This CDR3 is 14 amino acids long. V gave up 3 bases and J gave up 3 bases; unmatched junction bases: 5. Germline CDR1 reads PRHDT; CDR2 reads FYEKMQ (reference sequence). CDR3 bases: TGTGCCAGCAGCTTCAGCGGGGCATTCTACGAGCAGTACTTC. Its protein is CASSFSGAFYEQYF.